This T cell receptor (beta chain) was sequenced for a study of blood T cell repertoires in COVID-19. About the study: Donors in the United States, Italy and Spain gave samples during acute or convalescent COVID-19. PBMCs, B-cell-depleted T cells, or T cells provided the cDNA or gDNA that made up the material.

Those enrolled in Seattle joined during active infection and were followed longitudinally afterward. The V and J ends lost 2 bases and 4 bases, in that order; junction bases with no gene match: 6. Germline CDR1 and CDR2: KGHSH and LQKENI. This CDR3 contains 16 residues. Authors' methods: Nucleated cell counts were estimated from reference gene primer amplification. Repertoires were generated with immunoSEQ multiplex PCR, while TCRdb's copy carries only in-frame clones and drops some. V and J calls and clone size follow that table, whereas D and trimming were derived from the DNA. The sample carries 250,000 to 350,000 clones, approximately 90% recorded once.

The chain combines TRBV18 with TRBJ2-1; 9 bases match TRBD1. Sequenced material: peripheral blood. This receptor was obtained from a woman in her 30s with COVID-19, enrolled during active disease. CDR3 sequence (DNA): TGTGCCAGCTCACCAATGGACAGGGGTGGTTACAATGAGCAGTTCTTC. Translation: CASSPMDRGGYNEQFF.